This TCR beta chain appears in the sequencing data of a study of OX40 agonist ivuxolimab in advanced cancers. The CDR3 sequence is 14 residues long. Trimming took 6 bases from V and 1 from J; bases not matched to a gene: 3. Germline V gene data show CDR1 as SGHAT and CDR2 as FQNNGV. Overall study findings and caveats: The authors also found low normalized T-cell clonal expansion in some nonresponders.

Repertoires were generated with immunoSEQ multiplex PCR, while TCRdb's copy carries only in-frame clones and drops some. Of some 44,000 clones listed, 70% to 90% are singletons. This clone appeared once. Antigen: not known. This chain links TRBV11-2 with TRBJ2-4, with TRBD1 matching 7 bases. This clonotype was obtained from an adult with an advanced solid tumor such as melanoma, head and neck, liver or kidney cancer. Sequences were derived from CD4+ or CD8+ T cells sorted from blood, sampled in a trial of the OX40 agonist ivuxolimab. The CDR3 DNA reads TGTGCCAGCAGGGCGACAGGGGCCAAAAACATTCAGTACTTC. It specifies CASRATGAKNIQYF.